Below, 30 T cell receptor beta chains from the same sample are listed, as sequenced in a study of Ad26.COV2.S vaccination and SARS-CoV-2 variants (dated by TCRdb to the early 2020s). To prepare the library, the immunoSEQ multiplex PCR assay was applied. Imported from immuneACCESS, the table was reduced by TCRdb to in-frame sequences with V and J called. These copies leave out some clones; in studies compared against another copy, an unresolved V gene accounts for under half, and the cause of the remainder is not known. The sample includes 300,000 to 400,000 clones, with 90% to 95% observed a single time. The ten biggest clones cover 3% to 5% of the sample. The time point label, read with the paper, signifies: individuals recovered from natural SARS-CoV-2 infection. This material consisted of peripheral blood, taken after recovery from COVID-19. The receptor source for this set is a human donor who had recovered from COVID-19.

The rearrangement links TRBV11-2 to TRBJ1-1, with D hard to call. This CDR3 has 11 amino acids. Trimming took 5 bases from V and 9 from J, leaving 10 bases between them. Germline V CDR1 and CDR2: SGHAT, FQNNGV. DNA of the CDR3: TGTGCCAGCAGCCCCAAATTTCAAGCTTTCTTT. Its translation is CASSPKFQAFF.

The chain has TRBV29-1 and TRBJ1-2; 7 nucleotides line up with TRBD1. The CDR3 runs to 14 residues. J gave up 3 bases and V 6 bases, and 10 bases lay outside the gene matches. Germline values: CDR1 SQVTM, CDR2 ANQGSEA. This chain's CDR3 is CSVGATGAYYGYTF. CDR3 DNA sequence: TGCAGCGTCGGTGCAACAGGGGCCTACTATGGCTACACCTTC.

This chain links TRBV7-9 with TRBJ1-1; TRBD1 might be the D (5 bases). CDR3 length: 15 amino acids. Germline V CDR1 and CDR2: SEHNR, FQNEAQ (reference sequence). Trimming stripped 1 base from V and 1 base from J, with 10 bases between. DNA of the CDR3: TGTGCCAGCAGCTTAGGAAGAGGACAGAACACTGAAGCTTTCTTT. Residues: CASSLGRGQNTEAFF.

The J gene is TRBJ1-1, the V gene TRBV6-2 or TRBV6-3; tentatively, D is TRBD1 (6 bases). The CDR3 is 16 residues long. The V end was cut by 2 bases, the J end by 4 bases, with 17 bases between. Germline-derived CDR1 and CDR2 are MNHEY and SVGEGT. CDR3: CASSYPRQAGSTEAFF. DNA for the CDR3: TGTGCCAGCAGTTACCCAAGACAGGCAGGGTCCACTGAAGCTTTCTTT.

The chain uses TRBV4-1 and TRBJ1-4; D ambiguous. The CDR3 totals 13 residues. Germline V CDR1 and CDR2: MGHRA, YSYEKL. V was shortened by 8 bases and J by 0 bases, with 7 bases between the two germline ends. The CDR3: CASQETTNEKLFF. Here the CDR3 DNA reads TGCGCCAGCCAAGAAACAACTAATGAAAAACTGTTTTTT.

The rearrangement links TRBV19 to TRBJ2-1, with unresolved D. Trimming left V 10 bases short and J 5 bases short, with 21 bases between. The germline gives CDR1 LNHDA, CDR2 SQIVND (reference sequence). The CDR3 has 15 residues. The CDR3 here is CATVAAPGQNNEQFF. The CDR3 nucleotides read TGTGCCACCGTCGCCGCACCGGGCCAAAACAATGAGCAGTTCTTC. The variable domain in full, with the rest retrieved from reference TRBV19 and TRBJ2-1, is DGGITQSPKYLFRKEGQNVTLSCEQNLNHDAMYWYRQDPGQGLRLIYYSQIVNDFQKGDIAEGYSVSREKKESFPLTVTSAQKNPTAFYLCATVAAPGQNNEQFFGPGTRLTVL.

The CDR3 here is CASTPGTSAYNEQFF. The DNA of the CDR3 is TGTGCCAGTACCCCCGGGACTAGCGCCTACAATGAGCAGTTCTTC. The chain employs TRBV19 and TRBJ2-1; 10 nucleotides agree with TRBD2. The CDR3 runs to 15 residues. The J segment lost 2 bases and the V segment lost 7 bases, leaving 5 bases of the junction unmatched. Germline CDR1 reads LNHDA; CDR2 reads SQIVND (reference sequence).

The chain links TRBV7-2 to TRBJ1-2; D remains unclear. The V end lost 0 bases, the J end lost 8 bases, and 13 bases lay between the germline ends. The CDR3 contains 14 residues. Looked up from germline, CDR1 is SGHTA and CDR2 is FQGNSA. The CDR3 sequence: CASSLASWGDGYTF. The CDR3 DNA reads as TGTGCCAGCAGCTTAGCGTCTTGGGGTGACGGCTACACCTTC. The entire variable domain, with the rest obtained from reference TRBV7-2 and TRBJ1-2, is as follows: GAGVSQSPSNKVTEKGKDVELRCDPISGHTALYWYRQSLGQGLEFLIYFQGNSAPDKSGLPSDRFSAERTGGSVSTLTIQRTQQEDSAVYLCASSLASWGDGYTFGSGTRLTVV.

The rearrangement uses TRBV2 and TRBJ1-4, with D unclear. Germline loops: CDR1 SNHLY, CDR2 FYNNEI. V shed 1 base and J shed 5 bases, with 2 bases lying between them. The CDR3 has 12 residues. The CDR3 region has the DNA TGTGCCAGCAGTGAAGGGAATGAAAAACTGTTTTTT. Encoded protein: CASSEGNEKLFF. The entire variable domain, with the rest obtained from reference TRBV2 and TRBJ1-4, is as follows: EPEVTQTPSHQVTQMGQEVILRCVPISNHLYFYWYRQILGQKVEFLVSFYNNEISEKSEIFDDQFSVERPDGSNFTLKIRSTKLEDSAMYFCASSEGNEKLFFGSGTQLSVL.

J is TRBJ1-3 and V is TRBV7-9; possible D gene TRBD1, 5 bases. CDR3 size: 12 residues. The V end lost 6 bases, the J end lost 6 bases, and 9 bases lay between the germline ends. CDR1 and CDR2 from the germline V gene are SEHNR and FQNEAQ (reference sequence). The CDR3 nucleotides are TGTGCCAGCAGGGGGGACGTAAACACCATATATTTT. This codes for CASRGDVNTIYF.

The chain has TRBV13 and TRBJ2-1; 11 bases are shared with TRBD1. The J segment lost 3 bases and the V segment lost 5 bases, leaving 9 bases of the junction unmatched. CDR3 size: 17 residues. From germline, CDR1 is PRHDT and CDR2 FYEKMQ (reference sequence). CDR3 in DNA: TGTGCCAGCAGCCCGCACGGGGACAGGGGGATCTACAATGAGCAGTTCTTC. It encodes CASSPHGDRGIYNEQFF.

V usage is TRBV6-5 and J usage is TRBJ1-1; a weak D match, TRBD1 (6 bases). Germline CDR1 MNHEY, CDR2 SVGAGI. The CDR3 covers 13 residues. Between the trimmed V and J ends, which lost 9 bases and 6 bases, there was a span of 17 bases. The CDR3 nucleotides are TGTGCCAGTAGGGTCGACAGGTTCCCTGAAGCTTTCTTT. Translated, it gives CASRVDRFPEAFF.

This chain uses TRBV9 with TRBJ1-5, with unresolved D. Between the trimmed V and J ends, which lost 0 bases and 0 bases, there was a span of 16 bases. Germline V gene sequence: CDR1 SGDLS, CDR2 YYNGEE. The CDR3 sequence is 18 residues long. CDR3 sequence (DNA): TGTGCCAGCAGCGTAGCCCCGACGAACCAATATAGCAATCAGCCCCAGCATTTT. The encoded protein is CASSVAPTNQYSNQPQHF.

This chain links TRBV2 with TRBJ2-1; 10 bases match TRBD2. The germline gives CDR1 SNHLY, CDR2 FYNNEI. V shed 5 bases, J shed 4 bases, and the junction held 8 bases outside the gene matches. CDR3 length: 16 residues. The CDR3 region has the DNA TGTGCCAGCAGTCGCGAACTAGCGGGGAGATACAATGAGCAGTTCTTC. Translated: CASSRELAGRYNEQFF.

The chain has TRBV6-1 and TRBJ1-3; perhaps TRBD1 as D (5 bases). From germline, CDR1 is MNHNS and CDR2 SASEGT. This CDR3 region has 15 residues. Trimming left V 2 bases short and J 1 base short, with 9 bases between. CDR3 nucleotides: TGTGCCAGCAGTGAACTTGACAGATCTGGAAACACCATATATTTT. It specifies CASSELDRSGNTIYF.

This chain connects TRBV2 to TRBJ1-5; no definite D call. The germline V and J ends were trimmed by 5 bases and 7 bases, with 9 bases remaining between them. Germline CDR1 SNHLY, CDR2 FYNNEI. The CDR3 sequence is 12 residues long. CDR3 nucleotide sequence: TGTGCCAGCAGTCCCATAAGCCAGCCCCAGCATTTT. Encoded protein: CASSPISQPQHF.

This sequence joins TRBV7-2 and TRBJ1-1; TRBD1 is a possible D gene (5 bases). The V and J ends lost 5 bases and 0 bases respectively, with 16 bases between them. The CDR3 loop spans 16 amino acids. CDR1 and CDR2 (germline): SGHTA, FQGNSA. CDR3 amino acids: CASSQGASPMNTEAFF. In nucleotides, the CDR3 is TGTGCCAGCAGCCAAGGGGCCAGCCCTATGAACACTGAAGCTTTCTTT.

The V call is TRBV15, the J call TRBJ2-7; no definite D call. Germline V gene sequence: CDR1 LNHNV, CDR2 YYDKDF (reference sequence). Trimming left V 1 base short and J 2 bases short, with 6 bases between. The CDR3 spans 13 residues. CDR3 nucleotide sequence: TGTGCCACCAGCAGAGGCAGAACCTACGAGCAGTACTTC. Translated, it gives CATSRGRTYEQYF.

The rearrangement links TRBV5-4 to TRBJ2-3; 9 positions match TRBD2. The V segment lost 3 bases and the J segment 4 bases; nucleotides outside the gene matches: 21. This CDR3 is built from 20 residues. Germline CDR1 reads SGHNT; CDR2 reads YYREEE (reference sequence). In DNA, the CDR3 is TGTGCCAGCAGCTCCAAATACCCCTTAGCGGGCGGGGGGGCCCCAGATACGCAGTATTTT. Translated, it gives CASSSKYPLAGGGAPDTQYF.

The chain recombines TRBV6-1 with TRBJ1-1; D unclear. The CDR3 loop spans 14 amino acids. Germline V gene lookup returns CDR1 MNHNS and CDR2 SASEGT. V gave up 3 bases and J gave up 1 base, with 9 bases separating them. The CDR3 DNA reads TGTGCCAGCAGTGATTGGGCAGGGAACACTGAAGCTTTCTTT. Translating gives CASSDWAGNTEAFF.

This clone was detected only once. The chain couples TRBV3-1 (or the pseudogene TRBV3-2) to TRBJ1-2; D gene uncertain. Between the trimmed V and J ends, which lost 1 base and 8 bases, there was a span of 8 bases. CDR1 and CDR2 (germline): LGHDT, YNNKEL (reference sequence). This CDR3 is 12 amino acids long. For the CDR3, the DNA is TGTGCCAGCAGCCAAGGCCCCGGGGGCTACACCTTC. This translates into CASSQGPGGYTF.

The CDR3 loop is CASSDLLGVGEQFF. The CDR3, as DNA: TGTGCCAGCAGTGACCTTCTAGGGGTTGGGGAGCAGTTCTTC. The chain uses TRBV6-1 and TRBJ2-1; a possible D gene is TRBD1 (5 bases). Germline V gene sequence: CDR1 MNHNS, CDR2 SASEGT. With 3 bases removed from V and 10 bases from J, the gap between germline ends came to 16 bases. This CDR3 has 14 amino acids.

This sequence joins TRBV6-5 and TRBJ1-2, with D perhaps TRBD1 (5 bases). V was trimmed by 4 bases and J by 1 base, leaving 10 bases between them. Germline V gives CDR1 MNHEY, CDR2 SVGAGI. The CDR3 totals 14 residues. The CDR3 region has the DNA TGTGCCAGCAGTTCCGGGACGGTTAACTATGGCTACACCTTC. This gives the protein CASSSGTVNYGYTF.

The CDR3 DNA reads as TGTGCCAGCAGCGCCTCTAATTCACCCCTCCACTTT. Its translation is CASSASNSPLHF. J is TRBJ1-6 and V is TRBV2; D gene uncertain. This CDR3 contains 12 residues. V lost 6 bases and J lost 6, with 6 bases in between. Germline loops: CDR1 SNHLY, CDR2 FYNNEI.

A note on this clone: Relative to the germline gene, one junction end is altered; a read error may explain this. For the CDR3, the DNA is TGTGCCAGCAGTGACTCCTCCGATAATTCACCCCTCCACTTT. It encodes CASSDSSDNSPLHF. The chain employs TRBV6-4 and TRBJ1-6, with no clear D. This CDR3 spans 14 amino acids. Germline CDR1 is MRHNA and CDR2 is SNTAGT.

The CDR3 DNA is TGCAGCGTCTTCGGTGGGGGGGAGAATGGCTACACCTTC. Protein sequence: CSVFGGGENGYTF. The gene calls are TRBV29-1 and TRBJ1-2; TRBD1 might be the D (5 bases). Germline values: CDR1 SQVTM, CDR2 ANQGSEA. Trimming left V 6 bases short and J 6 bases short, with 17 bases between. The length of the CDR3 is 13 residues. Based on the CDR3 plus reference TRBV29-1 and TRBJ1-2, the full variable domain is SAVISQKPSRDICQRGTSLTIQCQVDSQVTMMFWYRQQPGQSLTLIATANQGSEATYESGFVIDKFPISRPNLTFSTLTVSNMSPEDSSIYLCSVFGGGENGYTFGSGTRLTVV.

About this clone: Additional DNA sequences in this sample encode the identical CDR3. The CDR3 DNA sequence: TGTGCCAGCAGCGTAGCAGACAGGGCCAACTATGGCTACACCTTC. It encodes CASSVADRANYGYTF. V is TRBV9 and J is TRBJ1-2; 7 positions match TRBD1. The junction had 4 bases not matched to a gene; V was cut back by 0 bases and J by 2 bases. Germline values: CDR1 SGDLS, CDR2 YYNGEE. This CDR3 is built from 15 residues. Supplemented by reference TRBV9 and TRBJ1-2, the full variable domain reads DSGVTQTPKHLITATGQRVTLRCSPRSGDLSVYWYQQSLDQGLQFLIQYYNGEERAKGNILERFSAQQFPDLHSELNLSSLELGDSALYFCASSVADRANYGYTFGSGTRLTVV.

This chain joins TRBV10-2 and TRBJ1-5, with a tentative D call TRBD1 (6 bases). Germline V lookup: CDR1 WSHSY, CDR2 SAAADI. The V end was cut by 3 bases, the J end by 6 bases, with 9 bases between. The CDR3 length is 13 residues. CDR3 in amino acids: CASSEQGAQPQHF. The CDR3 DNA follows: TGCGCCAGCAGTGAACAGGGTGCTCAGCCCCAGCATTTT.

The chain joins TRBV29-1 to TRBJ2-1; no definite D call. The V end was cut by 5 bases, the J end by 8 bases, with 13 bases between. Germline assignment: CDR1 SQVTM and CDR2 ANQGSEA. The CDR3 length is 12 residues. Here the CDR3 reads CSVRARPHEQFF. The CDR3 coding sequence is TGCAGCGTTCGCGCCCGTCCCCATGAGCAGTTCTTC.

The CDR3 DNA sequence: TGTGCCAGCAGTGAGGGGACTAGCGGGGGGAGCTCCTACGAGCAGTACTTC. Translating it yields CASSEGTSGGSSYEQYF. The chain uses TRBV6-1 and TRBJ2-7, with 15 bases that match TRBD2. The V segment lost 3 bases and the J segment 0 bases; nucleotides outside the gene matches: 3. Germline-derived CDR1 and CDR2 are MNHNS and SASEGT. This CDR3 is 17 amino acids long.